This T cell receptor (beta chain) was observed in a study of identical twins. Whole-study results and caveats: Twin pairs had excess sharing that was weaker in beta out-of-frame sequences.

A universal primer site arose from template switching, and cDNA bore unique molecular identifiers. TCRdb used MiXCR to reprocess the 5' RACE reads, holding one entry per CDR3 protein. This sample has some 600,000 distinct CDR3 sequences, with about 7.1% found just once. This clonotype was detected ten times or more. Its antigen is undetermined. Another study also made use of these data, one on yellow fever vaccine responses in identical twins.

Sequencing used PBMCs. This receptor was taken from a woman younger than 30 in good health.

The CDR3 DNA sequence: TGCAGTGCTGGGGTCCTGGACAGGAGCGCGGGTACGCAGTATTTT. This encodes CSAGVLDRSAGTQYF. The rearrangement links TRBV20-1 to TRBJ2-3, with 7 bases that match TRBD1. V shed 5 bases, J shed 8 bases, and the junction held 16 bases outside the gene matches. This CDR3 region has 15 residues. Per the germline V gene, CDR1 is DFQATT and CDR2 is SNEGSKA (reference sequence).